This passage covers 27 T cell receptor beta chains from one sample sequenced in a study of identical twins. MiXCR was run by TCRdb on the 5' RACE reads, yielding one entry per CDR3 protein. Altogether about 220,000 distinct CDR3 sequences are present, around 10% being singletons, with the ten largest covering just over 5%. Sequences were obtained from memory (CD45RO+) T cells sorted from blood. The receptors were gathered from a woman aged 18 to 35 in good health.

This clonotype was seen only a few times. The CDR3 reads CASSRIRSSDRVDQPQHF. The CDR3 DNA sequence: TGTGCCAGCAGTCGTATCCGATCATCAGACAGGGTGGATCAGCCCCAGCATTTT. V is TRBV27 and J is TRBJ1-5; 7 bases fit TRBD1. J lost 5 bases, V lost 5 bases, and 18 bases had no gene match. Germline CDR1 and CDR2: MNHEY and SMNVEV (reference sequence). The CDR3 is 18 residues long.

Only a few counts were recorded for this clonotype. This chain uses TRBV19 with TRBJ2-3; a weak D match, TRBD2 (6 bases). Germline V CDR1 and CDR2: LNHDA, SQIVND (reference sequence). The CDR3 has 14 residues. The V end was cut by 5 bases, the J end by 4 bases, with 13 bases between. The CDR3 loop reads CASSVQRASDTQYF. For the CDR3, the DNA is TGTGCCAGTAGTGTCCAGCGGGCCTCAGATACGCAGTATTTT.

This clonotype was counted ten times or more. This rearrangement joins TRBV20-1 to TRBJ2-3; 13 nucleotides agree with TRBD2. The CDR3 has 14 amino acids. Germline CDR1 and CDR2: DFQATT and SNEGSKA (reference sequence). V trimming: 5 bases; J trimming: 4 bases; junction bases outside the gene matches: 3. The CDR3 spells CSAGGLAGADTQYF. The CDR3 DNA reads TGCAGTGCTGGAGGACTAGCGGGAGCAGATACGCAGTATTTT.

This clonotype has ten or more counts. The chain carries TRBV5-1 and TRBJ2-3; no definite D call. The CDR3 spans 12 residues. V dropped 2 bases and J dropped 5 bases, with 6 bases sitting between them. Germline CDR1 is SGHRS and CDR2 is YFSETQ. The CDR3 nucleotides are TGCGCCAGCAGCTTACAAGTAGATACGCAGTATTTT. This sequence encodes CASSLQVDTQYF.

This clonotype was detected only once. The chain employs TRBV20-1 and TRBJ1-1; weak D call: TRBD1 (6 bases). Trimming removed 5 bases from V and 3 bases from J, with 13 bases in between. This CDR3 region has 13 residues. The germline CDR1 and CDR2 sequences are DFQATT and SNEGSKA (reference sequence). The CDR3 DNA sequence: TGCAGTGCTTATCCGGGACACTACACTGAAGCTTTCTTT. Its translation is CSAYPGHYTEAFF.

This clonotype was found a few times. The rearrangement joins TRBV20-1 to TRBJ2-7; TRBD1 agrees at 7 bases. The CDR3 length is 11 residues. Germline lookup yields CDR1 DFQATT and CDR2 SNEGSKA (reference sequence). J gave up 6 bases and V 5 bases, and 4 bases lay outside the gene matches. This CDR3 is CSAYRGREQYF. The CDR3 DNA reads TGCAGTGCTTACAGGGGTCGCGAGCAGTACTTC.

This chain links TRBV20-1 with TRBJ2-5; 8 bases match TRBD2. Per germline, CDR1 DFQATT and CDR2 SNEGSKA (reference sequence). With 6 bases clipped from V and 5 bases from J, the junction kept 8 bases outside the gene matches. There are 13 residues in the CDR3. The CDR3 reads CSAKSGSLETQYF. The CDR3 DNA is TGCAGTGCCAAAAGCGGGAGTCTGGAGACCCAGTACTTC.

V usage is TRBV5-1 and J usage is TRBJ2-1; 13 bases are a match to TRBD2. The J segment lost 10 bases and the V segment lost 0 bases, leaving 7 bases of the junction unmatched. This CDR3 contains 16 residues. Germline V gene lookup returns CDR1 SGHRS and CDR2 YFSETQ. The CDR3 here is CASSLAGTSGDGEQFF. The CDR3, as DNA: TGCGCCAGCAGCTTGGCCGGGACTAGCGGGGACGGGGAGCAGTTCTTC.

This clonotype was recorded a few times. V and J are TRBV6-1 and TRBJ1-6, with D perhaps matching TRBD1 (6 bases). Trimming removed 5 bases at V and 7 bases at J, with 12 bases between. CDR1 MNHNS and CDR2 SASEGT come from the germline V gene. The CDR3 is 14 amino acids. The CDR3 bases are TGTGCCAGCAGTAAATACAGGGCCAATTCACCCCTCCACTTT. This encodes CASSKYRANSPLHF.

The genes are TRBV20-1 and TRBJ2-3; 9 nucleotides align to TRBD2. CDR1 and CDR2 from the germline V gene are DFQATT and SNEGSKA (reference sequence). Germline trimming cut 2 bases from V and 4 bases from J; bases unmatched to any gene: 7. This CDR3 has 15 residues. The chain's CDR3 is CSARSGGGASDTQYF. As DNA, the CDR3 is TGCAGTGCTAGATCGGGCGGGGGGGCCTCAGATACGCAGTATTTT.

The chain employs TRBV19 and TRBJ1-1; D gene uncertain. The V end was cut by 5 bases, the J end by 7 bases, with 17 bases between. Germline V gene lookup returns CDR1 LNHDA and CDR2 SQIVND (reference sequence). CDR3 size: 14 residues. DNA of the CDR3: TGTGCCAGTAGTGTGGGCCAGACAACGGGTGAAGCTTTCTTT. Its protein is CASSVGQTTGEAFF.

This clonotype was seen repeatedly, ten times or more. The V and J genes are TRBV5-1 and TRBJ2-1, with D perhaps matching TRBD2 (6 bases). This CDR3 comprises 16 residues. Germline assignment: CDR1 SGHRS and CDR2 YFSETQ. V lost 0 bases and J 7 bases, leaving 17 bases between the germline ends. The CDR3 DNA reads TGCGCCAGCAGCTTGGAGGTGCGGGGACTCAAAAATGAGCAGTTCTTC. It specifies CASSLEVRGLKNEQFF.

Ten or more counts support this clonotype. The rearrangement joins TRBV7-2 to TRBJ1-1, with D perhaps matching TRBD1 (6 bases). The CDR3 consists of 14 residues. V lost 1 base and J lost 5, with 11 bases in between. Germline values: CDR1 SGHTA, CDR2 FQGNSA. The CDR3 coding sequence is TGTGCCAGCAGCTTAGAAGGGGGAAGGACTGAAGCTTTCTTT. Protein sequence: CASSLEGGRTEAFF.

This clonotype turned up a few times. The chain is built from TRBV7-2 and TRBJ2-7; possibly TRBD2 for D (5 bases). Germline assignment: CDR1 SGHTA and CDR2 FQGNSA. The CDR3 spans 13 residues. V lost 5 bases and J 5 bases, leaving 13 bases between the germline ends. The CDR3 bases are TGTGCCAGCAGCCCCAGTGGAGCGGACGAGCAGTACTTC. Amino acids: CASSPSGADEQYF. The complete variable domain, with remaining parts taken from reference TRBV7-2 and TRBJ2-7, reads GAGVSQSPSNKVTEKGKDVELRCDPISGHTALYWYRQSLGQGLEFLIYFQGNSAPDKSGLPSDRFSAERTGGSVSTLTIQRTQQEDSAVYLCASSPSGADEQYFGPGTRLTVT.

This CDR3 reads CASSPSGSRSYNEQFF. CDR3 coding DNA: TGCGCCAGCAGCCCTAGCGGGAGTAGGTCCTACAATGAGCAGTTCTTC. The chain has TRBV4-3 and TRBJ2-1, with 10 bases that match TRBD2. The CDR3 consists of 16 residues. The junction had 4 bases not matched to a gene; V was cut back by 4 bases and J by 1 base. Germline V gene lookup returns CDR1 LGHNA and CDR2 YSLEER.

Ten or more counts support this clonotype. CDR3 amino acids: CASTLVGAYNEQFF. The DNA of the CDR3 is TGTGCCAGCACCTTGGTGGGGGCCTACAATGAGCAGTTCTTC. The rearrangement joins TRBV12-3 or TRBV12-4 to TRBJ2-1; D is possibly TRBD1 or TRBD2 (5 bases each). V was clipped by 7 bases and J by 2 bases, with 12 bases between them. The CDR3 has 14 residues.

This clonotype was seen a few times. The CDR3 nucleotides read TGTGCCAGCAGTGAAGCGCTTCTAGCGGGGGGGGATGAGCAGTTCTTC. This gives the protein CASSEALLAGGDEQFF. V usage is TRBV2 and J usage is TRBJ2-1, with TRBD2 identical over 12 bases. CDR1 is SNHLY, CDR2 FYNNEI, per germline. This CDR3 region has 16 residues. The V and J ends lost 0 bases and 8 bases, in that order; junction bases with no gene match: 5. The full variable domain, in which reference TRBV2 and TRBJ2-1 provide the parts outside the CDR3, is EPEVTQTPSHQVTQMGQEVILRCVPISNHLYFYWYRQILGQKVEFLVSFYNNEISEKSEIFDDQFSVERPDGSNFTLKIRSTKLEDSAMYFCASSEALLAGGDEQFFGPGTRLTVL.

This clonotype has a count of ten or more. The genes are TRBV7-9 and TRBJ2-5; possibly TRBD1 for D (5 bases). The CDR3 spans 14 residues. Trimming stripped 5 bases from V and 2 bases from J, with 12 bases between. Germline lookup yields CDR1 SEHNR and CDR2 FQNEAQ (reference sequence). CDR3 loop: CASSARQLQETQYF. CDR3 nucleotides: TGTGCCAGCAGCGCTCGACAGTTACAAGAGACCCAGTACTTC.

CDR3 DNA sequence: TGCAGTGCTCCCCCCGGGGGACAGAACACTGAAGCTTTCTTT. It specifies CSAPPGGQNTEAFF. V gene TRBV20-1 combines with J gene TRBJ1-1, with a weak D call TRBD1 (6 bases). The CDR3 spans 14 residues. Deletions cut 5 bases from V and 1 base from J, with 14 bases between. CDR1 and CDR2 from the germline V gene are DFQATT and SNEGSKA (reference sequence).

This rearrangement joins TRBV7-3 to TRBJ2-5; 9 bases are shared with TRBD2. This CDR3 region has 16 residues. Trimming took 1 base from V and 2 from J; bases not matched to a gene: 5. Germline CDR1 SGHTA, CDR2 FQGTGA. CDR3 region: CASSLKGAGGQETQYF. The CDR3 region has the DNA TGTGCCAGCAGCTTAAAGGGAGCGGGGGGACAAGAGACCCAGTACTTC.

J is TRBJ1-1 and V is TRBV5-1; D not resolved. CDR3 size: 15 residues. Germline-derived CDR1 and CDR2 are SGHRS and YFSETQ. Trimming removed 0 bases from V and 0 bases from J, with 9 bases in between. CDR3: CASSLDPGMNTEAFF. The CDR3 DNA sequence: TGCGCCAGCAGCTTGGATCCGGGCATGAACACTGAAGCTTTCTTT. Variable domain in full (rest from reference TRBV5-1 and TRBJ1-1): KAGVTQTPRYLIKTRGQQVTLSCSPISGHRSVSWYQQTPGQGLQFLFEYFSETQRNKGNFPGRFSGRQFSNSRSEMNVSTLELGDSALYLCASSLDPGMNTEAFFGQGTRLTVV.

This clonotype was observed many times. V is TRBV12-3 or TRBV12-4 and J is TRBJ2-7; TRBD1 matches 7 bases. This CDR3 comprises 14 residues. Trimming cost V 1 base and J 4 bases; bases outside gene matches: 4. The CDR3 reads CASSLDGRGYEQYF. For the CDR3, the DNA is TGTGCCAGCAGTTTAGATGGCAGGGGGTACGAGCAGTACTTC.

The chain links TRBV19 to TRBJ2-7; 9 bases are a match to TRBD1. The CDR3 has 14 residues. Germline V lookup: CDR1 LNHDA, CDR2 SQIVND (reference sequence). V was clipped by 8 bases and J by 5 bases; unmatched bases: 10. CDR3 region: CASWSRGQGNEQYF. CDR3 DNA: TGTGCCAGTTGGTCGCGGGGACAGGGTAACGAGCAGTACTTC. Using reference TRBV19 and TRBJ2-7 for the parts outside the CDR3, the full variable domain is DGGITQSPKYLFRKEGQNVTLSCEQNLNHDAMYWYRQDPGQGLRLIYYSQIVNDFQKGDIAEGYSVSREKKESFPLTVTSAQKNPTAFYLCASWSRGQGNEQYFGPGTRLTVT.

In this sample, this clonotype turned up a few times. This chain connects TRBV6-5 to TRBJ2-3, with D possibly being TRBD1 (6 bases). V was trimmed by 2 bases and J by 5 bases, leaving 17 bases between them. This CDR3 is 16 amino acids long. In germline, CDR1 is MNHEY, CDR2 SVGAGI. The CDR3 sequence: CASSYGTYRAGDTQYF. Here the CDR3 DNA reads TGTGCCAGCAGTTACGGCACCTACAGGGCGGGAGATACGCAGTATTTT.

At least ten counts were recorded for this clonotype. V gene TRBV5-1 combines with J gene TRBJ2-1; D is undetermined. Germline CDR1 reads SGHRS; CDR2 reads YFSETQ. CDR3 length: 13 amino acids. Trimming took 0 bases from V and 9 from J, leaving 10 bases between them. This chain's CDR3 is CASSLASKGEQFF. CDR3 DNA: TGCGCCAGCAGCTTGGCCTCGAAGGGTGAGCAGTTCTTC.

This clonotype came up a few times. The J gene is TRBJ2-7, the V gene TRBV30; maybe TRBD2 (5 bases). In germline, CDR1 is GTSNPN, CDR2 SVGIG (reference sequence). The V end lost 0 bases, the J end lost 2 bases, and 11 bases lay between the germline ends. The CDR3 extends over 14 amino acids. The chain's CDR3 is CAWSVGIGPYEQYF. CDR3 bases: TGTGCCTGGAGTGTCGGGATAGGCCCCTACGAGCAGTACTTC.

This clonotype was picked up many times. The chain has TRBV12-3 or TRBV12-4 and TRBJ1-2, with D possibly matching TRBD1 (6 bases). This CDR3 contains 13 residues. V lost 3 bases and J 4 bases, leaving 9 bases between the germline ends. CDR3 DNA: TGTGCCAGCAGTTTTCTGGGGGCCTATGGCTACACCTTC. It specifies CASSFLGAYGYTF.